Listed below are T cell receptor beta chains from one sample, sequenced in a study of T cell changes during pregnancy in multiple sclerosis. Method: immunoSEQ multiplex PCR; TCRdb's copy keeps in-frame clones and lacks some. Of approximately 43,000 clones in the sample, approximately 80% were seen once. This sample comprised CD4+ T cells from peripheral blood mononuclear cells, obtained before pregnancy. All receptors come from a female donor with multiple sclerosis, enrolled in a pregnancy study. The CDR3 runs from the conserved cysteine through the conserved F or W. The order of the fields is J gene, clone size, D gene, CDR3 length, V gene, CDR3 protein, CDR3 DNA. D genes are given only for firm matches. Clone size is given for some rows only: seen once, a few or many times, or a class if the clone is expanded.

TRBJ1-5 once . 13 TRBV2 CASKEGRNQPQHF TGTGCCAGCAAGGAGGGACGCAATCAGCCCCAGCATTTT
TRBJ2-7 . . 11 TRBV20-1 CSAPGTYEQYF TGCAGTGCTCCGGGGACCTACGAGCAGTACTTC
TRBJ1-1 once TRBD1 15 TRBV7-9 CASSGADRITPEAFF TGTGCCAGCAGCGGAGCGGACAGGATTACCCCTGAAGCTTTCTTT
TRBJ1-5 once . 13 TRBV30 CAWSRPQAQPQHF TGTGCCTGGAGTAGACCTCAGGCCCAGCCCCAGCATTTT
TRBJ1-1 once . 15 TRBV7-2 CASSLVLGAGTEAFF TGTGCCAGCAGCTTAGTGCTGGGGGCAGGGACTGAAGCTTTCTTT
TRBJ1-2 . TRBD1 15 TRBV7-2 CASSPRTGGVHGYTF TGTGCCAGCAGCCCCCGGACAGGGGGAGTGCATGGCTACACCTTC
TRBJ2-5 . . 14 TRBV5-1 CASSLGSARETQYF TGCGCCAGCAGCTTGGGCTCTGCGAGAGAGACCCAGTACTTC
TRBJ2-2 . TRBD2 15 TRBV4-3 CASSQGGGRTGELFF TGCGCCAGCAGCCAAGGGGGGGGGAGAACCGGGGAGCTGTTTTTT
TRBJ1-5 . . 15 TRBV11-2 CASSLDVGGNQPQHF TGTGCCAGCAGCTTAGACGTCGGGGGCAATCAGCCCCAGCATTTT
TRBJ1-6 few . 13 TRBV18 CASSEATYSPLHF TGTGCCAGCTCCGAAGCGACGTATTCACCCCTCCACTTT
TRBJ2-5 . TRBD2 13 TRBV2 CASSAGLDRAQYF TGTGCCAGCAGTGCGGGACTAGATCGAGCCCAGTACTTC
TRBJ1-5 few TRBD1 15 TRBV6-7 CASRRQGSSNQPQHF TGTGCCAGCAGGAGACAGGGTTCGAGCAATCAGCCCCAGCATTTT
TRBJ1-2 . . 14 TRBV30 CAWSPDYALYGYTF TGTGCCTGGAGTCCGGACTACGCCCTCTATGGCTACACCTTC
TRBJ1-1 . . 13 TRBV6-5 CASSYGRGTEAFF TGTGCCAGCAGTTACGGAAGAGGGACTGAAGCTTTCTTT
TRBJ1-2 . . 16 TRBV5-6 CASNDFVTGGNYGYTF TGTGCCAGCAACGACTTTGTGACAGGTGGAAACTATGGCTACACCTTC
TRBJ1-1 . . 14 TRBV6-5 CASSYRQPNTEAFF TGTGCCAGCAGTTACCGACAGCCAAACACTGAAGCTTTCTTT
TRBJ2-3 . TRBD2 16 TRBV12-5 CASRTGTSGATDTQYF TGTGCTAGTAGGACCGGGACTAGCGGAGCCACAGATACGCAGTATTTT
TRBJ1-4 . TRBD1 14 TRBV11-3 CASSPGGENEKLFF TGTGCCAGCAGCCCAGGGGGCGAAAATGAAAAACTGTTTTTT
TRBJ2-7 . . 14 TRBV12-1 CASSLYQGSGEQYF TGTGCCAGCAGCTTATATCAGGGATCGGGCGAGCAGTACTTC
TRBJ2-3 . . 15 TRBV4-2 CASSILATNTDTQYF TGTGCCAGCAGCATACTAGCAACCAACACAGATACGCAGTATTTT
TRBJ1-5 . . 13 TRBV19 CASSRQIDQPQHF TGTGCCAGTAGTAGACAGATCGATCAGCCCCAGCATTTT
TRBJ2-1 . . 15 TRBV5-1 CASRIGTEIYNEQFF TGCGCCAGCAGGATCGGAACAGAGATTTACAATGAGCAGTTCTTC
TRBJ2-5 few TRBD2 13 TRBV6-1 CASRGAAGVTQYF TGTGCCAGCAGGGGGGCAGCGGGAGTGACCCAGTACTTC
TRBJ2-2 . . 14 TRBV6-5 CASSYSGGGGELFF TGTGCCAGCAGTTACTCGGGGGGTGGCGGGGAGCTGTTTTTT
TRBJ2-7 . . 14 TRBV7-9 CASSLVTDSYEQYF TGTGCCAGCAGCTTAGTGACTGACTCCTACGAGCAGTACTTC
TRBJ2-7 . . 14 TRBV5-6 CASSLAGEWGEQYF TGTGCCAGCAGCTTGGCAGGGGAGTGGGGGGAGCAGTACTTC